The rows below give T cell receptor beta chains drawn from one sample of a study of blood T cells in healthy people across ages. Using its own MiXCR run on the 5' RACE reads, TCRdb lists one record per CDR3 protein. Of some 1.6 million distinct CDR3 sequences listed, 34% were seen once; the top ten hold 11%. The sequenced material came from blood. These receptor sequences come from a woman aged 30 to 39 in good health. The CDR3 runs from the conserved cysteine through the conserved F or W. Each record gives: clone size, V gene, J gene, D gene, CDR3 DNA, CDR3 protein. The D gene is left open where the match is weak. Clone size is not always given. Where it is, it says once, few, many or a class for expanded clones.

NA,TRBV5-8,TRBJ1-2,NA,TGTGCCAGCAGCTTGAGCCAGGGGATGGGTGGCTACACCTTC,CASSLSQGMGGYTF
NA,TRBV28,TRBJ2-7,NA,TGTGCCAGCAGTTTATCTGCGGCAGGGGCCTACGAGCAGTACTTC,CASSLSAAGAYEQYF
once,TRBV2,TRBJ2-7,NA,TGTGCCAGCAGTGGGGCACCTAACCCTTCCTACGAGCAGTACTTC,CASSGAPNPSYEQYF
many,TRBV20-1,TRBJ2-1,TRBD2,TGCAGTGCGACTAGCGGGGCCTACAATGAGCAGTTCTTC,CSATSGAYNEQFF
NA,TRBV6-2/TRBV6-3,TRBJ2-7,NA,TGTGCCAGCAGTTTATTTCTAAGGCGGGGGCCTGCCTACGAGCAGTACTTC,CASSLFLRRGPAYEQYF
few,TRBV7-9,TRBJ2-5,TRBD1,TGTGCCAGCAGCCCTGGACAGGGGAGGCACAAGCAGTACTTC,CASSPGQGRHKQYF
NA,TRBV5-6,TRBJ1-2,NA,TGTGCCAGCAGCCCCGGGACGGCAGAGGGCTACACCTTC,CASSPGTAEGYTF
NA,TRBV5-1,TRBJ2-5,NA,TGCGCCAGCAGCGAACCGGGGGCGGGGCGAGAGACCCAGTACTTC,CASSEPGAGRETQYF
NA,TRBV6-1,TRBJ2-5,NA,TGTGCCAGCAGTGAAGCTATCAAAGAGACCCAGTACTTC,CASSEAIKETQYF
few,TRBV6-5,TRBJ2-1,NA,TGTGCCAGCAGTCCATCTGTGGACAATGAGCAGTTCTTC,CASSPSVDNEQFF
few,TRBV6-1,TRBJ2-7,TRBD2,TGTGCCAGCAACCCACGGGGGGAGCCATCCACCTACGAGCAGTACTTC,CASNPRGEPSTYEQYF
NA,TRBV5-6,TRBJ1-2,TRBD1,TGTGCCAGCAGCTTGTACGCCGTGGACAGGGGGCTTAACTATGGCTACACCTTC,CASSLYAVDRGLNYGYTF
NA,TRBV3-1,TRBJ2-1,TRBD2,TGTGCCAGCAGCCACCCACTAGCGGGGTTTGATGGGCAGTTCTTC,CASSHPLAGFDGQFF
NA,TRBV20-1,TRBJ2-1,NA,TGCAGTGCTAGAACGGGACGCAGCTCCTACAATGAGCAGTTCTTC,CSARTGRSSYNEQFF
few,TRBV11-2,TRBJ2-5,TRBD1,TGTGCCAGCAGCTTGGGGACAGGGTGGGAGACCCAGTACTTC,CASSLGTGWETQYF
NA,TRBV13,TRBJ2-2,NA,TGTGCCAGCAGTCCCTGGGTCGGAGAGCTGTTTTTT,CASSPWVGELFF
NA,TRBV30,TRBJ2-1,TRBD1,TGTGCCTGGAGCGTCCACAGGGGGAGCTCCTACAATGAGCAGTTCTTC,CAWSVHRGSSYNEQFF
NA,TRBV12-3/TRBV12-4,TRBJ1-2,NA,TGTGCCAGCAGTTTAGGGTGGGGGGAGGTTAACTATGGCTACACCTTC,CASSLGWGEVNYGYTF
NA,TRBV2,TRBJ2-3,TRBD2,TGTGCCAGCAGTGCGGAGACTAGCGACCCCACAGATACTCAGTATTTT,CASSAETSDPTDTQYF
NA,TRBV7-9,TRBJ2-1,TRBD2,TGTGCCAGCAGCCATCCTCCGGGGGGGGTCAATGAGCAGTTCTTC,CASSHPPGGVNEQFF
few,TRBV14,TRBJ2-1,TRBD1,TGTGCCAGCAGCCAAGAGGATTGGATGGTAACAGGGGGCCTCAATGAGCAGTTCTTC,CASSQEDWMVTGGLNEQFF
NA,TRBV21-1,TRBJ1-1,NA,TGTGCCAGCAGCTACCGGGACAGGGGTGAAAACACTGAAGCTTTCTTT,CASSYRDRGENTEAFF
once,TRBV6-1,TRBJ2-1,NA,TGTGCCAGCACCCGAGGACAGGCGGGACTCGATGAGCAGTTCTTC,CASTRGQAGLDEQFF
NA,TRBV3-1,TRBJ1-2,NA,TGTGCCAGCAGCCGAGTCGACAGTGATGGCTACACCTTC,CASSRVDSDGYTF
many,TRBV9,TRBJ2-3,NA,TGTGCCAGCAGCGTAGCTACAGATACGCAGTATTTT,CASSVATDTQYF
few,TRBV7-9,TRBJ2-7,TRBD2,TGTGCCAGCAGCTTAGGCGGGAGTCTAGACGAGCAGTACTTC,CASSLGGSLDEQYF
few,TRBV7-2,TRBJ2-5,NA,TGTGCCAGCAGCTTAGCAATTGGGTCTCGGCAAGAGACCCAGTACTTC,CASSLAIGSRQETQYF
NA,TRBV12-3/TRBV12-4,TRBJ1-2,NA,TGTGCCAGCAGTTTAATAGGGTACTATGGCTACACCTTC,CASSLIGYYGYTF
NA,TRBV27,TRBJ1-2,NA,TGTGCCAGCAGCACCGGGACAATCGGTGGCTACACCTTC,CASSTGTIGGYTF
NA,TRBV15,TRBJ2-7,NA,TGTGCCACCAGTACGGGAGCCATCTACGAGCAGTACTTC,CATSTGAIYEQYF
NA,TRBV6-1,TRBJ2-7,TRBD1,TGTGCCAGCAGAGCTTCCGGGACAGGGGGCCGCGAGCAGTACTTC,CASRASGTGGREQYF
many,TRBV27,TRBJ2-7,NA,TGTGCCAGCAGTTTATTGGCAGGGGATGGTGACGACGAGCAGTACTTC,CASSLLAGDGDDEQYF
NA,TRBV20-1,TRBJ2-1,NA,TGCAGTGCCCGGCCCGGGACTTTAGAAAATGAGCGGTTCTTC,CSARPGTLENERFF
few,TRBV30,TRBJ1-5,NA,TGTGCCTGGAGTGTACCTAGGGCTGGCAATCAGCCCCAGCATTTT,CAWSVPRAGNQPQHF
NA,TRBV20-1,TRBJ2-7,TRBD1,TGCAGTGCTGATAAAAGGACAGGATACGAGCAGTACTTC,CSADKRTGYEQYF
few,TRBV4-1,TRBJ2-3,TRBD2,TGCGCCAGCAGCCAAGAGATAGCGGGAGCAGATACGCAGTATTTT,CASSQEIAGADTQYF
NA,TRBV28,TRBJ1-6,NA,TGTGCCAGCAGTTTATCCTCGTATGATTCACCCCTCCACTTT,CASSLSSYDSPLHF
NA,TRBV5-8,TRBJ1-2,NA,TGTGCCAGCAGCTACGGTCCAGTGGACTATGGCTACACCTTC,CASSYGPVDYGYTF
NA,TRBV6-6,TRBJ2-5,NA,TGTGCCAGCAGTTACTCAGGCGGTGCCCCCGTCCAGTACTTC,CASSYSGGAPVQYF
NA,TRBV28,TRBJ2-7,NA,TGTGCCAGCAGTTTTTACGGGAGTCCCTACGAGCAGTACTTC,CASSFYGSPYEQYF
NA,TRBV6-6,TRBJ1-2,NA,TGTGCCAGCAATAAGGACACTACGTACTATGGCTACACCTTC,CASNKDTTYYGYTF
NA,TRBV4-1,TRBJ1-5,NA,TGCGCCAGCAACCAAGATGGGACCGGGGTTTTTTCGGAACCCCAGCATTTT,CASNQDGTGVFSEPQHF
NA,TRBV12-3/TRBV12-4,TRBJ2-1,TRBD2,TGTGCCAGCAGCGCCCTGACTAGCGGGAGTCGCCATGAGCAGTTCTTC,CASSALTSGSRHEQFF
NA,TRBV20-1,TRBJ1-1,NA,TGCAGTGCTAGTCGGGGGTCGGACGCTGAAGCTTTCTTT,CSASRGSDAEAFF
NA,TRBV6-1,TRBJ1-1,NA,TGTGCCAGCAGTGAACGCCGGTGGGGCAGGGTCCCTGAAGCTTTCTTT,CASSERRWGRVPEAFF
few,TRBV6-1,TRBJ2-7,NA,TGTGCCAGCGACCCCGGGCTGGGTCGCTACGAGCAGTACTTC,CASDPGLGRYEQYF
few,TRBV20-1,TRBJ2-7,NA,TGCAGTGCGAGTCCTCGATGGGCCTACGAGCAGTACTTC,CSASPRWAYEQYF
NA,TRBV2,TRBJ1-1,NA,TGTGCCAGCAGTGAGCGGGGACCCACTGAAGCTTTCTTT,CASSERGPTEAFF
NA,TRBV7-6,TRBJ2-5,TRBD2,TGTGCCAGCAGCGGCTCGTCCGGGACTAAAGAGACCCAGTACTTC,CASSGSSGTKETQYF
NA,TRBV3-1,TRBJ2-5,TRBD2,TGCGCCAGCAGCTTGGAGGGTAGCGGGGGTGAAGAGACCCAGTACTTC,CASSLEGSGGEETQYF
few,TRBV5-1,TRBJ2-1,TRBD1,TGCGCCAGCTCCGACCTGGGGACAGCCTACAATGAGCAGTTCTTC,CASSDLGTAYNEQFF
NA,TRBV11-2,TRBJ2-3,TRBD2,TGTGCCAGCAGCTCGCGCCTCCGCCCGGCAGCGGGAGGGCGGTTTGGCACAGATACGCAGTATTTT,CASSSRLRPAAGGRFGTDTQYF
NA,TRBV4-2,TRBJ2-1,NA,TGTGCCAGCAGCCAATACGGTGAGAGCTCCTACAATGAGCAGTTCTTC,CASSQYGESSYNEQFF
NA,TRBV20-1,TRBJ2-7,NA,TGCAGTGCTTGCAAGGGATACGAGCAGTACTTC,CSACKGYEQYF
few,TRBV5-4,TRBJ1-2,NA,TGTGCCAGCAGCGCCGAGGGCCTAAATGGCTACACCTTC,CASSAEGLNGYTF
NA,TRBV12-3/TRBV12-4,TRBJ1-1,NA,TGTGCCAGCAGTCCCACAGCAATGAACACTGAAGCTTTCTTT,CASSPTAMNTEAFF
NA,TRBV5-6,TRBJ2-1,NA,TGTGCCAGCAGCCTAGACTTGAGCAATGAGCAGTTCTTC,CASSLDLSNEQFF
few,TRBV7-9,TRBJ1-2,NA,TGTGCCAGCATCCAGGGCCGGAGTGGCTACACCTTC,CASIQGRSGYTF
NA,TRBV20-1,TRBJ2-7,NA,TGCAGTGCGGGACGGACCAGCTCCTACGAGCAGTACTTC,CSAGRTSSYEQYF